This T cell receptor beta chain was profiled in a study of blood T cell repertoires in COVID-19. Study context: The samples span acute and convalescent COVID-19 from the United States, Italy and Spain.

Per the authors' pipeline: Nucleated cell number was recorded as an estimate derived from reference gene primer amplification. TCRdb's copy holds only in-frame clones and misses some; the assay was immunoSEQ multiplex PCR. V, J and clone size derive from that table, while D and trimming were established from the DNA sequence. The sample comprises some 150,000 clones, around 81% of which are singletons, and around 3.1% rests with the top ten. Germline V gene data show CDR1 as LGHDT and CDR2 as YNNKEL (reference sequence). The CDR3 is 13 residues long. To note about this clone: The junction departs from germline at one end; a sequencing error may be responsible.

The sample comprised peripheral blood. The source is a middle-aged woman with active or convalescent COVID-19. The rearrangement links TRBV3-1 (or the pseudogene TRBV3-2) to TRBJ1-4, with 7 bases aligning to TRBD1. The CDR3 coding sequence is TGTGCCAGCAGCCAAGTTGGGGGCCGGGACAGCGCTTTT. Its protein product is CASSQVGGRDSAF.